The clone carrying this T cell receptor (beta chain) was counted a single time. No antigen is known for it. A read error may be the cause here, since a much bigger clone is one base away. CDR1 and CDR2 (germline): KGHSH, LQKENI. The CDR3 length is 16 residues. These data originate in a study of regulatory T cells in long-lasting Graves disease. Time point specified: newly diagnosed GD, antithyroid drugs for less than 3 months. PBMC RNA was the source of the TCR library. American Thyroid Association guidelines defined how Graves' disease was diagnosed. General study results and limits: For persistent Graves' patients, TCR diversity was lower than for newly diagnosed ones.

Assembly of TCR beta libraries relied on iRepertoire HTBI primers together with Arm-PCR of CDR3 regions. One entry per CDR3 protein results from TCRdb running MiXCR on the multiplex PCR reads. This sample has about 210,000 distinct CDR3 sequences, with roughly a fifth found just once. The same specimen was also included in a second study, on T cells in Graves' hyperthyroidism and ophthalmopathy. That study adds: The primer set for the first-round RT-PCR of the TCR CDR3 was HTBI.

The source was peripheral blood mononuclear cells (PBMCs), collected at new diagnosis, from a patient treated with antithyroid drugs. V and J are TRBV18 and TRBJ1-1, with TRBD1 identical over 9 bases. The receptor was isolated from a woman aged 25-40 years with Graves disease. CDR3 in amino acids: CSSSPQGAHMTLEAFF. Here the CDR3 DNA reads TGTTCCAGCTCACCACAGGGGGCGCATATGACTCTGGAAGCTTTCTTT.